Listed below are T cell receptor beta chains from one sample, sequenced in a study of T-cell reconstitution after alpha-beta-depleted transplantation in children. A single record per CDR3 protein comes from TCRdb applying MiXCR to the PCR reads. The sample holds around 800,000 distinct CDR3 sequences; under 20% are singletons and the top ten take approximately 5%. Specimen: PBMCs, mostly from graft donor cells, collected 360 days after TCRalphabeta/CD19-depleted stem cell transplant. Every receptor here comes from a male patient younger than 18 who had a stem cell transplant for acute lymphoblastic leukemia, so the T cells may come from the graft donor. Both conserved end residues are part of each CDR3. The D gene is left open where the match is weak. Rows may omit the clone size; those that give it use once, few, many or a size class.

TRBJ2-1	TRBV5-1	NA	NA	TGCGCCAGCAGCTTGGAGCGGACCCTGAGTGAGCAGTTCTTC	CASSLERTLSEQFF
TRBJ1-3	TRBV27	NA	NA	TGTGCCAGCAGCCCGAGTTACTCTGGAAACACCATATATTTT	CASSPSYSGNTIYF
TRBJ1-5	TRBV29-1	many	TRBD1	TGCAGCGTCGTTGGGGACAGCTCGGATCAGCCCCAGCATTTT	CSVVGDSSDQPQHF
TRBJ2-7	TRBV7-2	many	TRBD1	TGTGCCAGCAGCTTAGGGCAGGGGGCTCCCTACGAGCAGTACTTC	CASSLGQGAPYEQYF
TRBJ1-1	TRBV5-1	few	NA	TGCGCCAGCAGCCTAACAGGGTTTCGGACTGAAGCTTTCTTT	CASSLTGFRTEAFF
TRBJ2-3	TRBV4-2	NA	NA	TGTGCCAGCAGCCAACTAACGCGTAGCGGCACAGATACGCAGTATTTT	CASSQLTRSGTDTQYF
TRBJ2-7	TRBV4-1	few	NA	TGCGCCAGCAGCCACTCAGGGAACACCTACGAGCAGTACTTC	CASSHSGNTYEQYF
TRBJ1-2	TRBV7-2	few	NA	TGTGCCAGCAGCTCCGACCCCTCCGGGTTAGGAAACTATGGCTACACCTTC	CASSSDPSGLGNYGYTF
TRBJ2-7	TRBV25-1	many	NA	TGTGCCAGCAGCCCTTGGTACGAGCAGTACTTC	CASSPWYEQYF
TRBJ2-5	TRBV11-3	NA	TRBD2	TGTGCCAGCAGCCCCTCCACTAGCGGGAGGTTTGGAGAGACCCAGTACTTC	CASSPSTSGRFGETQYF
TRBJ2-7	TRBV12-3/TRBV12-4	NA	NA	TGTGCCAGCAGTTTACCCCGGACTGTGCAGTACTTC	CASSLPRTVQYF
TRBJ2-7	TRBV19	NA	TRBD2	TGTGCCAGTAGTATAAGCGGGGACGCCTACGAGCAGTACTTC	CASSISGDAYEQYF
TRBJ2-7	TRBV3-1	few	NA	TGTGCCAGCAGCCAGCTAATTAGGGGTCCCTACGAGCAGTACTTC	CASSQLIRGPYEQYF
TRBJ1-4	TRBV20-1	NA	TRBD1	TGCAGTGCCGCGAGGGGGCCCAATGAAAAACTGTTTTTT	CSAARGPNEKLFF
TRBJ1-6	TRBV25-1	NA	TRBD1	TGTGCCAGCAGGGTATCAGGGGGCGCCTATAATTCACCCCTCCACTTT	CASRVSGGAYNSPLHF
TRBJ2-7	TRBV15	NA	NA	TGTGCCACCGGTAGAGCGGACTCCTACGAGCAGTACTTC	CATGRADSYEQYF
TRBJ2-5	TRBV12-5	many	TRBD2	TGTGCTAGTGGTTTGGCTAGCGGCTCAGTCCAAGAGACCCAGTACTTC	CASGLASGSVQETQYF
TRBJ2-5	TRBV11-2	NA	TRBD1	TGTGCCAGCAGCTTAGATATCCAGGGGGTATGGGAGACCCAGTACTTC	CASSLDIQGVWETQYF
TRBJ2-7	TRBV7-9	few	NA	TGTGCCAGCAGCTTTTCGACAGAAACCTACGAGCAGTACTTC	CASSFSTETYEQYF
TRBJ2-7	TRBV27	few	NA	TGTGCCGGTACGCGCGACGAGCAGTACTTC	CAGTRDEQYF
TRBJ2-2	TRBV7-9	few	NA	TGTGCCAGCAGCTTAGAATATGTCGGGGAGCTGTTTTTT	CASSLEYVGELFF
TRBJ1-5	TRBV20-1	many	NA	TGCAGTGCTAGAGATGGGATCCCTAATCAGCCCCAGCATTTT	CSARDGIPNQPQHF
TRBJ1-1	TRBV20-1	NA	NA	TGCAGTGCTAGAGACCACATTGCCGGGATTCTAGAAGCTTTCTTT	CSARDHIAGILEAFF
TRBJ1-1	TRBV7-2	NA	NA	TGTGCCAGCAGCTTAGATATATGGGGCCAGGCTTTCTTT	CASSLDIWGQAFF
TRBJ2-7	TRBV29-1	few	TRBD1	TGCAGCGGACTCTTCAGGACAGGTCACGAGCAGTACTTC	CSGLFRTGHEQYF
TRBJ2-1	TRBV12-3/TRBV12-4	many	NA	TGTGCCAGCAGTTTCGACACCTACAATGAGCAGTTCTTC	CASSFDTYNEQFF
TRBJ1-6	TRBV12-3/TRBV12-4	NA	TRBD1	TGTGCCAGCAGCCTCGGGACAGGGGGTGATTCACCCCTCCACTTT	CASSLGTGGDSPLHF
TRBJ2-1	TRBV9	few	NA	TGTGCCAGCAGCGACGGGCGGGTAGGGCAGTTCTTC	CASSDGRVGQFF
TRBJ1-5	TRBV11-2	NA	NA	TGTGCCAGCAGCTTCCCGGGACATCAGCCCCAGCATTTT	CASSFPGHQPQHF
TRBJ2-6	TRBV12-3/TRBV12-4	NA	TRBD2	TGTGCCAGCAGGCGGACTAGCGGGAGGGATGGGGCCAACGTCCTGACTTTC	CASRRTSGRDGANVLTF
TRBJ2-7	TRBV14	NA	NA	TGTGCCAGCAGCCAAGGGGCATGGACGACCGGGGACGAGCAGTACTTC	CASSQGAWTTGDEQYF
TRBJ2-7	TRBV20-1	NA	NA	TGCAGTGCTAGAGATATTAAGAGGTCCCGAACCTTCTACGAGCAGTACTTC	CSARDIKRSRTFYEQYF
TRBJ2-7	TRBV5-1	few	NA	TGCGCCAGCAGCTTTTGGGGGCAGGAATACGAGCAGTACTTC	CASSFWGQEYEQYF